Presented here are 4 T cell receptor beta chains from one specimen sequenced in a study of T cell repertoires in cytomegalovirus infection. TCRdb used MiXCR to reprocess the reads, holding one entry per CDR3 protein. The data show around 550,000 distinct CDR3 sequences, approximately 25% seen once. What was sequenced was PBMCs. These TCRs come from a human donor in good health (CMV status not recorded). Some clones in this sample may be carry-over from other donors' samples.

This chain joins TRBV10-3 and TRBJ2-2; D tentatively reads TRBD1 or TRBD2 (5 bases each). CDR1 ENHRY and CDR2 SYGVKD come from the germline V gene. V was cut by 5 bases and J by 2 bases, with 15 bases left in between. CDR3 size: 16 residues. The CDR3: CAISRDRDRNTGELFF. DNA for the CDR3: TGTGCCATCAGTCGAGACCGGGACCGAAACACCGGGGAGCTGTTTTTT.

The chain has TRBV19 and TRBJ2-1; a weak D match, TRBD2 (6 bases). The CDR3 consists of 16 residues. V was cut by 4 bases and J by 2 bases, with 15 bases left in between. The V gene's germline CDR1 is LNHDA and CDR2 SQIVND (reference sequence). The CDR3 DNA is TGTGCCAGTAGTACCCTCGGGCGGAGGGCCTACAATGAGCAGTTCTTC. It codes for CASSTLGRRAYNEQFF.

This clonotype was observed a few times. This chain uses TRBV29-1 with TRBJ2-7, with D perhaps matching TRBD2 (6 bases). This CDR3 is built from 13 residues. V was cut by 3 bases and J by 3 bases, with 12 bases left in between. The V gene's germline CDR1 is SQVTM and CDR2 ANQGSEA. CDR3 in amino acids: CSVDLGGYYEQYF. The CDR3 coding sequence is TGCAGCGTTGATTTGGGGGGTTACTACGAGCAGTACTTC.

This clonotype was seen at least ten times. The chain links TRBV7-2 to TRBJ2-7; weak D call: TRBD1 (6 bases). Germline V gives CDR1 SGHTA, CDR2 FQGNSA. The CDR3 contains 13 residues. The V end was cut by 1 base, the J end by 2 bases, with 6 bases between. Here the CDR3 reads CASSLEGAYEQYF. CDR3 DNA: TGTGCCAGCAGCTTAGAGGGGGCCTACGAGCAGTACTTC.